A single sample gave rise to the 23 T cell receptor beta chains below, sequenced in a study of blood T cell repertoires in COVID-19. Only in-frame clones appear in the TCRdb table, and some are missing; sequencing was by immunoSEQ multiplex PCR. The repertoire holds 130,000 to 150,000 clones, roughly 78% seen once, with nearly 15% in the top ten. Sequenced: peripheral blood. The receptors derive from a human donor with acute or convalescent COVID-19. The donor label of this sample is uncertain.

The chain carries TRBV14 and TRBJ2-7; 8 bases are a match to TRBD2. Trimming took 1 base from V and 3 from J; bases not matched to a gene: 8. The CDR3 covers 16 residues. Germline V gives CDR1 SGHDN, CDR2 FVKESK. The CDR3 DNA follows: TGTGCCAGCAGCCAAGTCCCCGGACGGGGGGGCTACGAGCAGTACTTC. Translating gives CASSQVPGRGGYEQYF.

The rearrangement uses TRBV3-1 (or the pseudogene TRBV3-2) and TRBJ1-1, with D maybe TRBD1 (6 bases). The CDR3 is 13 residues long. Germline-derived CDR1 and CDR2 are LGHDT and YNNKEL (reference sequence). Trimming left V 6 bases short and J 6 bases short, with 14 bases between. The CDR3 loop reads CASSFGQTPEAFF. CDR3 DNA sequence: TGTGCCAGCAGTTTCGGACAGACCCCTGAAGCTTTCTTT.

This sequence joins TRBV7-2 and TRBJ1-1; perhaps TRBD1 as D (6 bases). Trimming cost V 3 bases and J 0 bases, with 14 bases left between them. This CDR3 contains 16 residues. The germline CDR1 and CDR2 sequences are SGHTA and FQGNSA. The CDR3 nucleotides are TGTGCCAGCAGCTTTTGGGCCGGACAGTTGAACACTGAAGCTTTCTTT. It translates to CASSFWAGQLNTEAFF.

V gene TRBV18 combines with J gene TRBJ2-5; D may be TRBD2 (6 bases). The germline V gene has CDR1 KGHSH and CDR2 LQKENI. This CDR3 region has 12 residues. Trimming cost V 8 bases and J 5 bases, with 12 bases left between them. The CDR3 loop is CASAGGDETQYF. The CDR3 DNA sequence: TGTGCCAGCGCGGGCGGGGACGAGACCCAGTACTTC.

This clone was observed a single time. The rearrangement links TRBV10-3 to TRBJ1-5; D unclear. The CDR3 is 14 amino acids. CDR1 and CDR2 (germline): ENHRY, SYGVKD. V was pared by 0 bases and J by 9 bases, with 12 bases between. This CDR3 reads CAISESTAPGPQHF. The CDR3 nucleotides are TGTGCCATCAGTGAGTCGACGGCACCGGGGCCCCAGCATTTT.

This clone has just one count. The V call is TRBV7-2, the J call TRBJ1-4, with TRBD1 matching 12 bases. The CDR3 totals 17 residues. V shed 4 bases, J shed 8 bases, and the junction held 11 bases outside the gene matches. The germline V gene encodes CDR1 SGHTA and CDR2 FQGNSA. CDR3 coding DNA: TGTGCCAGCAGCTACGGGACAGGGGGCCAGGGTAGAGAAAAACTGTTTTTT. Residues: CASSYGTGGQGREKLFF.

V is TRBV7-2 and J is TRBJ1-6; the D gene is possibly TRBD1 (5 bases). This CDR3 has 15 residues. The germline CDR1 and CDR2 sequences are SGHTA and FQGNSA. V gave up 5 bases and J gave up 7 bases, with 15 bases separating them. The DNA of the CDR3 is TGTGCCAGCAGCCCCCCCGGGAGGGGCAATTCACCCCTCCACTTT. Amino acids: CASSPPGRGNSPLHF.

This chain links TRBV30 with TRBJ1-3, with TRBD1 as a possible D gene (5 bases). The CDR3 contains 17 residues. CDR1 is GTSNPN, CDR2 SVGIG, per germline (reference sequence). Between the trimmed V and J ends, which lost 4 bases and 0 bases, there was a span of 19 bases. In nucleotides, the CDR3 is TGTGCCTGGAATGGGCAGGGTATTAGAAGCTCTGGAAACACCATATATTTT. Encoded protein: CAWNGQGIRSSGNTIYF.

The chain has TRBV5-6 and TRBJ1-4; TRBD1 might be the D (6 bases). The CDR3 extends over 15 amino acids. Trimming shortened V by 2 bases and J by 8 bases, and 16 bases separated the two germline ends. CDR1 is SGHDT and CDR2 is YYEEEE in the germline V gene. CDR3 DNA: TGTGCCAGCAGCTTACTGACAGGTCCCGGAGAAAAACTGTTTTTT. Translating gives CASSLLTGPGEKLFF.

The V and J genes are TRBV9 and TRBJ2-1; no reliable D call. The CDR3 is 14 amino acids. The germline V and J ends were trimmed by 0 bases and 3 bases, with 7 bases remaining between them. In germline, CDR1 is SGDLS, CDR2 YYNGEE. In DNA form, the CDR3 reads TGTGCCAGCAGCGTAGGGGCAGGCTACAATGAGCAGTTCTTC. Its protein is CASSVGAGYNEQFF.

This clone was seen a handful of times. The V and J genes are TRBV29-1 and TRBJ1-2; D not certain. The CDR3 spans 11 residues. CDR1 and CDR2 from the germline V gene are SQVTM and ANQGSEA. In nucleotides, the CDR3 is TGCGGAGGAACTGCGAACTATGGCTACACCTTC. Translating gives CGGTANYGYTF.

The chain combines TRBV5-1 with TRBJ1-4; TRBD1 matches 10 bases. The germline gives CDR1 SGHRS, CDR2 YFSETQ. The junction had 10 bases not matched to a gene; V was cut back by 4 bases and J by 7 bases. The CDR3 is 16 residues long. As DNA, the CDR3 is TGCGCCAGCAGCGGAGGGACAGGGGTATTTCGTGAAAAACTGTTTTTT. It codes for CASSGGTGVFREKLFF.

The rearrangement joins TRBV10-3 to TRBJ2-3; the D is unclear. CDR1 and CDR2 from the germline V gene are ENHRY and SYGVKD. The CDR3 spans 14 residues. Trimming took 3 bases from V and 2 from J, leaving 9 bases between them. CDR3 bases: TGTGCCATCAGTGACCGCGGCGACACAGATACGCAGTATTTT. Protein sequence: CAISDRGDTDTQYF.

V gene TRBV6-2 or TRBV6-3 combines with J gene TRBJ1-1, with no clear D. The CDR3 is 13 amino acids. Per the germline V gene, CDR1 is MNHEY and CDR2 is SVGEGT. The V and J ends lost 4 bases and 1 base respectively, with 7 bases between them. Here the CDR3 DNA reads TGTGCCAGCAGTTCAACACCGAACACTGAAGCTTTCTTT. Its translation is CASSSTPNTEAFF.

The chain combines TRBV12-3 or TRBV12-4 with TRBJ1-2; 7 bases match TRBD1. Trimming cost V 6 bases and J 14 bases; bases outside gene matches: 9. The CDR3 is 11 residues long. The CDR3 region has the DNA TGTGCCAGCAGCCCCCGAGGGGGCGAAACCTTC. This sequence encodes CASSPRGGETF.

The chain employs TRBV4-2 and TRBJ1-2, with D possibly matching TRBD1 (6 bases). CDR3 length: 15 residues. Trimming cost V 3 bases and J 7 bases, with 18 bases left between them. Germline V lookup: CDR1 LGHNA, CDR2 YNFKEQ. The CDR3 DNA reads as TGTGCCAGCAGCCAGGAGACAGGTACTGGGGGTGGCTACACCTTC. Translating gives CASSQETGTGGGYTF.

The chain couples TRBV13 to TRBJ2-7; 7 bases agree with TRBD1. This CDR3 spans 15 amino acids. CDR1 and CDR2 (germline): PRHDT, FYEKMQ (reference sequence). V gave up 5 bases and J gave up 4 bases; unmatched junction bases: 11. Here the CDR3 DNA reads TGTGCCAGCAGCCCCCCGAGACAGGGAAGGTACGAGCAGTACTTC. This encodes CASSPPRQGRYEQYF.

With respect to this clone: Other DNA sequences in the sample encode the same CDR3. CDR3 DNA sequence: TGTGCCAGCAGCTTAGACAGGGGCAGCTATGGCTACACCTTC. It encodes CASSLDRGSYGYTF. The rearrangement joins TRBV7-2 to TRBJ1-2, with TRBD1 matching over 7 bases. Germline CDR1 is SGHTA and CDR2 is FQGNSA. Trimming cost V 1 base and J 4 bases; bases outside gene matches: 3. This CDR3 comprises 14 residues.

This clone turned up a few times. This chain uses TRBV5-1 with TRBJ1-4; 8 bases fit TRBD1. The germline V gene encodes CDR1 SGHRS and CDR2 YFSETQ. The CDR3 has 16 residues. The trim removed 4 bases at V and 0 bases at J, leaving 5 bases unmatched. The CDR3 region has the DNA TGCGCCAGCAGCCCGACAGGGGCATCAACTAATGAAAAACTGTTTTTT. It yields the protein CASSPTGASTNEKLFF.

The chain has TRBV5-4 and TRBJ1-3, with no clear D. The CDR3 runs to 16 residues. Germline V CDR1 and CDR2: SGHNT, YYREEE (reference sequence). V was pared by 3 bases and J by 2 bases, with 15 bases between. In nucleotides, the CDR3 is TGTGCCAGCAGCTCGATAAGTACAGCAGCTGGAAACACCATATATTTT. It translates to CASSSISTAAGNTIYF. Full variable domain (remainder filled in from reference TRBV5-4 and TRBJ1-3): ETGVTQSPTHLIKTRGQQVTLRCSSQSGHNTVSWYQQALGQGPQFIFQYYREEENGRGNFPPRFSGLQFPNYSSELNVNALELDDSALYLCASSSISTAAGNTIYFGEGSWLTVV.

The V and J genes are TRBV10-3 and TRBJ2-6; 10 bases fit TRBD1. The CDR3 extends over 17 amino acids. The germline V gene encodes CDR1 ENHRY and CDR2 SYGVKD. Unmatched junction bases numbered 5, after V lost 4 bases and J lost 2 bases. CDR3 DNA sequence: TGTGCCATCAGTGGGGGACAGGGGATGCCTGGGGCCAACGTCCTGACTTTC. It codes for CAISGGQGMPGANVLTF.

The chain employs TRBV5-1 and TRBJ1-2; D is ambiguous. Trimming left V 0 bases short and J 4 bases short, with 7 bases between. The germline V gene encodes CDR1 SGHRS and CDR2 YFSETQ. The CDR3 sequence is 13 residues long. The CDR3 sequence is CASSLGAGYGYTF. CDR3 sequence (DNA): TGCGCCAGCAGCTTGGGGGCAGGCTATGGCTACACCTTC.

Comments on this clone: Within the sample, other DNA sequences also encode this same CDR3. The V call is TRBV30, the J call TRBJ1-2; maybe TRBD1 (6 bases). The ends were cut back, 0 bases at V and 4 bases at J, with 9 bases in the middle. Germline CDR1 GTSNPN, CDR2 SVGIG (reference sequence). This CDR3 region has 13 residues. The CDR3 protein is CAWSVQGAYGYTF. CDR3 nucleotides: TGTGCCTGGAGTGTACAGGGCGCCTATGGCTACACCTTC.